This passage covers 25 T cell receptor beta chains from one sample sequenced in a study of blood T cell repertoires in COVID-19. Assay used: immunoSEQ multiplex PCR; TCRdb lists only in-frame clones, some missing. There are about 220,000 clones in the sample; 84% occur only once, and around 2.4% lies in the top ten. Sequencing was carried out using peripheral blood. The receptors stem from a man aged 40-49 years who had recovered from COVID-19.

This sequence joins TRBV3-1 (or the pseudogene TRBV3-2) and TRBJ1-1; no clear D gene. Per germline, CDR1 LGHDT and CDR2 YNNKEL (reference sequence). This CDR3 has 17 residues. Trimming removed 0 bases at V and 1 base at J, with 15 bases between. Here the CDR3 reads CASSQDNPFGANTEAFF. Written as DNA, the CDR3 is TGTGCCAGCAGCCAAGATAACCCGTTTGGAGCGAACACTGAAGCTTTCTTT.

This chain links TRBV6-1 with TRBJ1-1, with D hard to call. The germline V gene has CDR1 MNHNS and CDR2 SASEGT. The ends were cut back, 3 bases at V and 0 bases at J, with 8 bases in the middle. This CDR3 spans 14 amino acids. DNA of the CDR3: TGTGCCAGCAGTGACAGAACTATGAACACTGAAGCTTTCTTT. This encodes CASSDRTMNTEAFF.

The chain uses TRBV4-3 and TRBJ2-7; 8 nucleotides match TRBD1. V shed 1 base and J 4 bases; nucleotides not matched to a gene: 6. The CDR3 contains 15 residues. CDR1 and CDR2 (germline): LGHNA, YSLEER. The CDR3: CASSQVWDRQYEQYF. The CDR3 nucleotides read TGCGCCAGCAGCCAAGTCTGGGACAGGCAATACGAGCAGTACTTC.

Regarding this clone: The sample holds other DNA sequences that translate to the same CDR3. J is TRBJ1-2 and V is TRBV12-3 or TRBV12-4; the D gene is possibly TRBD1 (5 bases). The CDR3 contains 13 residues. Trimming removed 5 bases at V and 4 bases at J, with 11 bases between. The CDR3 sequence is CASSQGVSYGYTF. The CDR3 bases are TGTGCCAGCAGTCAAGGGGTGAGCTATGGCTACACCTTC.

The chain has TRBV10-3 and TRBJ2-7; 8 bases are shared with TRBD2. There are 13 residues in the CDR3. Germline V gene sequence: CDR1 ENHRY, CDR2 SYGVKD. V shed 7 bases and J 7 bases; nucleotides not matched to a gene: 9. In DNA form, the CDR3 reads TGTGCCATCACTGGCGGGGGGAATTTAGAGCAGTACTTC. Translated: CAITGGGNLEQYF.

The rearrangement links TRBV5-1 to TRBJ2-7; no reliable D call. Germline-derived CDR1 and CDR2 are SGHRS and YFSETQ. Between the trimmed V and J ends, which lost 7 bases and 5 bases, there was a span of 16 bases. This CDR3 is 13 amino acids long. CDR3 sequence (DNA): TGCGCCAGCCGATCCACTTCGCGCGACGAGCAGTACTTC. Translating gives CASRSTSRDEQYF. The full variable domain, in which reference TRBV5-1 and TRBJ2-7 provide the parts outside the CDR3, is KAGVTQTPRYLIKTRGQQVTLSCSPISGHRSVSWYQQTPGQGLQFLFEYFSETQRNKGNFPGRFSGRQFSNSRSEMNVSTLELGDSALYLCASRSTSRDEQYFGPGTRLTVT.

The chain carries TRBV4-3 and TRBJ1-4; D may be TRBD1 (6 bases). Germline assignment: CDR1 LGHNA and CDR2 YSLEER. The germline V and J ends were trimmed by 2 bases and 0 bases, with 22 bases remaining between them. CDR3 length equals 20 residues. CDR3 region: CASSQSRGARGRTTNEKLFF. Here the CDR3 DNA reads TGCGCCAGCAGCCAAAGCCGTGGGGCCAGGGGTCGAACAACTAATGAAAAACTGTTTTTT.

For this clone: Other DNA sequences in the sample encode the same CDR3. The chain carries TRBV19 and TRBJ1-5; a weak D match, TRBD1 (5 bases). The germline V and J ends were trimmed by 9 bases and 0 bases, with 15 bases remaining between them. Germline-derived CDR1 and CDR2 are LNHDA and SQIVND (reference sequence). This CDR3 is built from 15 residues. The CDR3 DNA reads as TGTGCCAGCACCAGGGTCCCCGGTAGCAATCAGCCCCAGCATTTT. The encoded protein is CASTRVPGSNQPQHF.

The chain is built from TRBV30 and TRBJ2-7, with 9 nucleotides matching TRBD1. With V trimmed by 2 bases and J by 5 bases, 16 bases remained unmatched. The CDR3 covers 17 residues. The germline gives CDR1 GTSNPN, CDR2 SVGIG (reference sequence). The CDR3 sequence: CAWSLRGTGTGKHEQYF. The CDR3 DNA reads TGTGCCTGGAGTCTCAGAGGGACCGGGACAGGGAAGCACGAGCAGTACTTC.

The gene calls are TRBV5-1 and TRBJ2-5; D unresolved. Germline loops: CDR1 SGHRS, CDR2 YFSETQ. This CDR3 is 12 amino acids long. The ends were cut back, 4 bases at V and 5 bases at J, with 9 bases in the middle. The CDR3 DNA reads TGCGCCAGCAGCGGTAGTGTGGAGACCCAGTACTTC. This encodes CASSGSVETQYF.

The chain couples TRBV5-1 to TRBJ2-2, with TRBD2 matching over 7 bases. The V and J ends lost 2 bases and 4 bases, in that order; junction bases with no gene match: 5. This CDR3 has 15 residues. Germline loops: CDR1 SGHRS, CDR2 YFSETQ. CDR3 loop: CASSFGREGTGELFF. The CDR3 bases are TGCGCCAGCAGCTTTGGCAGGGAGGGCACCGGGGAGCTGTTTTTT.

This chain connects TRBV7-2 to TRBJ1-2; 10 bases match TRBD1. CDR1 is SGHTA, CDR2 FQGNSA, per germline. With 6 bases clipped from V and 4 bases from J, the junction kept 8 bases outside the gene matches. There are 15 residues in the CDR3. As DNA, the CDR3 is TGTGCCAGCAGAATGGGGACAGGGGCGTTCTATGGCTACACCTTC. Amino acid sequence: CASRMGTGAFYGYTF. Based on the CDR3 plus reference TRBV7-2 and TRBJ1-2, the full variable domain is GAGVSQSPSNKVTEKGKDVELRCDPISGHTALYWYRQSLGQGLEFLIYFQGNSAPDKSGLPSDRFSAERTGGSVSTLTIQRTQQEDSAVYLCASRMGTGAFYGYTFGSGTRLTVV.

This chain uses TRBV29-1 with TRBJ2-1; 10 bases fit TRBD2. Germline V gives CDR1 SQVTM, CDR2 ANQGSEA. Losses at the gene ends were 0 bases for V and 4 bases for J; bases not matched to a gene: 6. The CDR3 consists of 16 residues. The CDR3 bases are TGCAGCGTTGAAGAGCCTAGCGGGGGATTGTACAATGAGCAGTTCTTC. Protein sequence: CSVEEPSGGLYNEQFF.

The chain is built from TRBV9 and TRBJ2-5; possible D gene TRBD1, 6 bases. Germline CDR1 and CDR2: SGDLS and YYNGEE. CDR3 length equals 14 residues. Trimming left V 4 bases short and J 4 bases short, with 14 bases between. CDR3 coding DNA: TGTGCCAGCAGCTCCTCCGTAGGGGGAGAGACCCAGTACTTC. It encodes CASSSSVGGETQYF.

The chain links TRBV27 to TRBJ2-3; weak D call: TRBD2 (7 bases). The CDR3 consists of 15 residues. CDR1 and CDR2 (germline): MNHEY, SMNVEV (reference sequence). The germline V and J ends were trimmed by 8 bases and 5 bases, with 20 bases remaining between them. In DNA form, the CDR3 reads TGTGCCAGCGGCGATTTGGCGGGGGCGGGAGATACGCAGTATTTT. Its protein is CASGDLAGAGDTQYF.

This chain uses TRBV18 with TRBJ1-3; 10 nucleotides match TRBD1. The CDR3 is 16 residues long. Germline V gives CDR1 KGHSH, CDR2 LQKENI. J lost 1 base, V lost 5 bases, and 5 bases had no gene match. The CDR3 coding sequence is TGTGCCAGCTCATCCGACAGGGGGCTATCTGGAAACACCATATATTTT. Its translation: CASSSDRGLSGNTIYF.

This clone was seen a single time. This chain joins TRBV6-6 and TRBJ2-7, with 10 bases identical to TRBD2. This CDR3 region has 19 residues. The V segment lost 6 bases and the J segment 5 bases; nucleotides outside the gene matches: 22. Per germline, CDR1 MNHNY and CDR2 SVGAGI (reference sequence). CDR3 coding DNA: TGTGCCAGCAGGCGATGGACCCACGGTTCTAGCGGGAGCGACCACGAGCAGTACTTC. It specifies CASRRWTHGSSGSDHEQYF.

This chain joins TRBV5-1 and TRBJ2-5; a possible D gene is TRBD2 (5 bases). The CDR3 loop spans 15 amino acids. The V gene's germline CDR1 is SGHRS and CDR2 YFSETQ. V was clipped by 1 base and J by 6 bases, with 16 bases between them. The CDR3 coding sequence is TGCGCCAGCAGCTTGTCTCCACAAAACGGGAAGACCCAGTACTTC. Its protein is CASSLSPQNGKTQYF.

This sequence joins TRBV7-9 and TRBJ1-2, with 7 bases that match TRBD1. CDR3 length: 14 residues. Germline lookup yields CDR1 SEHNR and CDR2 FQNEAQ (reference sequence). Trimming removed 5 bases from V and 4 bases from J; junction bases left unmatched: 7. CDR3 amino acids: CASSISGTAYGYTF. The CDR3 DNA reads TGTGCCAGCAGCATTAGTGGGACAGCCTATGGCTACACCTTC.

Here the CDR3 reads CAGGDTGQERTQYF. The CDR3 DNA sequence: TGTGCCGGGGGCGATACAGGTCAAGAGAGGACCCAGTACTTC. The chain has TRBV7-9 and TRBJ2-5, with D possibly TRBD1 on 6 matching bases. This CDR3 region has 14 residues. The germline gives CDR1 SEHNR, CDR2 FQNEAQ (reference sequence). The germline V and J ends were trimmed by 11 bases and 7 bases, with 23 bases remaining between them.

The rearrangement uses TRBV30 and TRBJ1-1; perhaps TRBD1 as D (5 bases). This CDR3 spans 13 amino acids. Germline loops: CDR1 GTSNPN, CDR2 SVGIG (reference sequence). Between the trimmed V and J ends, which lost 7 bases and 0 bases, there was a span of 12 bases. The CDR3 DNA sequence: TGTGCCTCGCGACAGTTTATGAACACTGAAGCTTTCTTT. It translates to CASRQFMNTEAFF.

This clone was recorded only once. The gene calls are TRBV5-6 and TRBJ2-2; D gene ambiguous. The CDR3 is 15 residues long. Germline V gene lookup returns CDR1 SGHDT and CDR2 YYEEEE. Trimming removed 0 bases from V and 1 base from J, with 7 bases in between. CDR3 in amino acids: CASSLDPMNTGELFF. In DNA form, the CDR3 reads TGTGCCAGCAGCTTGGATCCTATGAACACCGGGGAGCTGTTTTTT.

The V and J genes are TRBV11-2 and TRBJ2-1; TRBD2 matches 8 bases. This CDR3 comprises 16 residues. Trimming at V came to 5 bases and at J to 0 bases, leaving 6 bases not matched to a gene. Germline V gene sequence: CDR1 SGHAT, CDR2 FQNNGV. The CDR3: CASSALSGTSYNEQFF. CDR3 DNA: TGTGCCAGCAGCGCTCTTAGCGGGACCTCCTACAATGAGCAGTTCTTC.

The chain uses TRBV19 and TRBJ2-5; TRBD1 matches at 7 bases. In germline, CDR1 is LNHDA, CDR2 SQIVND (reference sequence). The V and J ends lost 5 bases and 5 bases, in that order; junction bases with no gene match: 14. The CDR3 contains 16 residues. CDR3 protein: CASSRISTGSRETQYF. CDR3 DNA: TGTGCCAGTAGTCGTATCTCGACAGGGTCCCGCGAGACCCAGTACTTC.

The chain uses TRBV5-1 and TRBJ2-7; 7 nucleotides line up with TRBD1. With V trimmed by 3 bases and J by 3 bases, 3 bases remained unmatched. The CDR3 loop spans 13 amino acids. Looked up from germline, CDR1 is SGHRS and CDR2 is YFSETQ. The CDR3 reads CASSWDRDYEQYF. CDR3 nucleotides: TGCGCCAGCAGCTGGGACAGAGACTACGAGCAGTACTTC.